Listed below are T cell receptor beta chains from one sample, sequenced in a study of T cell clonotyping in hematopoietic cell transplantation. The repertoire was sequenced with immunoSEQ multiplex PCR; TCRdb's copy has only in-frame clones and lacks some. This sample has some 49,000 clones, with just over 85% found just once. The sample here was peripheral blood mononuclear cells, taken before stem cell transplant. The receptors were sampled from a man in his 60s with biphenotypic leukemia. Some clones in this sample may be carry-over from other donors' samples. CDR3s include the opening cysteine and the closing phenylalanine or tryptophan. The D gene is left open where the match is weak. Clone size appears in some rows only: once, few, many, or a class for an expanded clone.

V gene	D gene	J gene	clone size	CDR3 DNA	CDR3 protein
TRBV5-4	-	TRBJ2-3	once	TGTGCCAGCAGCCTCGACCGTAGCACAGATACGCAGTATTTT	CASSLDRSTDTQYF
TRBV28	TRBD2	TRBJ2-3	-	TGTGCCAGCAGCCTACTAGCGGGAGGGCCCGGTGGCACAGATACGCAGTATTTT	CASSLLAGGPGGTDTQYF
TRBV28	TRBD2	TRBJ2-1	-	TGTGCCAGCAGTTACACTAGCGGGAGGGTGGCCAATGAGCAGTTCTTC	CASSYTSGRVANEQFF
TRBV10-2	-	TRBJ1-5	-	TGCGCCAGCAGTGGGCAGGGAGTCCAGCCCCAGCATTTT	CASSGQGVQPQHF
TRBV30	-	TRBJ2-7	-	TGTGCCTGGAGGGGTACGCCGGGAACCTACGAGCAGTACTTC	CAWRGTPGTYEQYF
TRBV2	TRBD1	TRBJ2-7	-	TGTGCCAGCAGCTTTAAAGGACAGGGGGCATACGAGCAGTACTTC	CASSFKGQGAYEQYF
TRBV5-1	-	TRBJ2-2	-	TGCGCCAGCAGCTTGGGCGTTATCTCCGACGGGGAGCTGTTTTTT	CASSLGVISDGELFF
TRBV18	-	TRBJ1-1	-	TGTGCCAGCTCACCGGGTGGGTCGTTGAACACTGAAGCTTTCTTT	CASSPGGSLNTEAFF
TRBV2	-	TRBJ2-5	-	TGTGCCAGCACCGTCGGTCGAACGGAGACCCAGTACTTC	CASTVGRTETQYF
TRBV19	TRBD2	TRBJ2-7	once	TGTGCCAGTAGTAGCCGACTAGCGCCCTACGAGCAGTACTTC	CASSSRLAPYEQYF
TRBV13	TRBD1	TRBJ1-2	-	TGTGCCAGCAGCTTAATGGGACAGGATGGCTACACCTTC	CASSLMGQDGYTF
TRBV7-2	-	TRBJ1-1	few	TGTGCCAGCAGCTTAAGAGTGTTTAGTGGGACTGAAGCTTTCTTT	CASSLRVFSGTEAFF
TRBV19	-	TRBJ1-3	-	TGTGCCAGTACTTCAGCTAGACTGATTTCCTCTGGAAACACCATATATTTT	CASTSARLISSGNTIYF
TRBV5-6	TRBD1	TRBJ2-7	-	TGTGCCAGCAGCTTGGGACAGGGCCGGTACGAGCAGTACTTC	CASSLGQGRYEQYF
TRBV28	-	TRBJ2-1	-	TGTGCCAGCAGTATAAGCGCCTACAATGAGCAGTTCTTC	CASSISAYNEQFF
TRBV19	TRBD1	TRBJ1-5	-	TGTGCCACCGGACAGGGTGTAGATCAGCCCCAGCATTTT	CATGQGVDQPQHF
TRBV10-1	-	TRBJ1-3	once	TGCGCCAGCAGTGAGTCGGGAATCCGGAACACCATATATTTT	CASSESGIRNTIYF
TRBV25-1	-	TRBJ1-1	-	TGTGCCAGCAGTCCGACTGGACGGGGGAACACTGAAGCTTTCTTT	CASSPTGRGNTEAFF
TRBV30	-	TRBJ2-3	-	TGTGCCTGGAGGCCACCGGGAGCCATCACAGATACGCAGTATTTT	CAWRPPGAITDTQYF
TRBV6-5	TRBD1	TRBJ1-6	-	TGTGCCAGCAGTTACTCCGGACAGGGTGGTTCACCCCTCCACTTT	CASSYSGQGGSPLHF
TRBV14	TRBD2	TRBJ2-5	-	TGTGCCAGCAGCCAAGGCCTAGCGGGGGCCCAGTACTTC	CASSQGLAGAQYF
TRBV4-1	TRBD1	TRBJ2-7	-	TGCGCCAGCAGCCAAGATTCCGGGACAGGGTCCTACGAGCAGTACTTC	CASSQDSGTGSYEQYF
TRBV27	TRBD1	TRBJ2-2	-	TGTGCCAGCAGGAGGGACAGGGCGGGCGGGGAGCTGTTTTTT	CASRRDRAGGELFF
TRBV7-8	TRBD2	TRBJ2-1	-	TGTGCCAGCAGCCCCTATAGCGGGGCTTACAATGAGCAGTTCTTC	CASSPYSGAYNEQFF
TRBV30	-	TRBJ1-1	-	TGTGCGGCCTCGAACACTGAAGCTTTCTTT	CAASNTEAFF
TRBV2	TRBD1	TRBJ1-3	-	TGTGCCAGTATCCTGGGGACAGAAGGAAACACCATATATTTT	CASILGTEGNTIYF
TRBV4-2	TRBD1	TRBJ1-2	-	TGTGCCAGCAGCCAAGATGGAAGGGGACAGGGGGAAAGCTACACCTTC	CASSQDGRGQGESYTF
TRBV19	-	TRBJ2-1	-	TGTGCCAGTAGTATCCAAGCGGCAGCTTACAATGAGCAGTTCTTC	CASSIQAAAYNEQFF
TRBV27	-	TRBJ2-2	-	TGTGCCAGCAGTTTGTACGGGCCCTCCACCGGGGAGCTGTTTTTT	CASSLYGPSTGELFF
TRBV5-1	-	TRBJ2-7	-	TGCGCCAGCAGCTGGAGTGGGGATAACGAGCAGTACTTC	CASSWSGDNEQYF
TRBV25-1	TRBD1	TRBJ1-2	-	TGTGCCAGCAGTGTGGACAGGGCTGGCTACACCTTC	CASSVDRAGYTF
TRBV5-1	-	TRBJ2-3	-	TGCGCCAGCAGCTCGGGCACAGATACGCAGTATTTT	CASSSGTDTQYF
TRBV19	-	TRBJ2-6	-	TGTGCCAGCTGTAACTCTGGGGCCAACGTCCTGACTTTC	CASCNSGANVLTF
TRBV5-8	-	TRBJ1-2	once	TGTGCCAGCAGATTCGACGGCTACACCTTC	CASRFDGYTF
TRBV10-3	-	TRBJ2-2	-	TGTGCCTCGGGCACCGGGGAGCTGTTTTTT	CASGTGELFF
TRBV10-3	-	TRBJ2-3	once	TGTGCCATCACCGGGACTCTACCCCCAGATACGCAGTATTTT	CAITGTLPPDTQYF
TRBV6-5	-	TRBJ2-7	few	TGTGCCAGCAGTTCTTTGGACAGCCTCTCCTACGAGCAGTACTTC	CASSSLDSLSYEQYF
TRBV6-1	-	TRBJ2-2	-	TGTGCCAGCAGTGAAGCCGGGGAGCTGTTTTTT	CASSEAGELFF
TRBV5-1	TRBD1	TRBJ2-1	-	TGCGCCAGCAGCTTAGGGAGACAGGGGGGCAATGAGCAGTTCTTC	CASSLGRQGGNEQFF
TRBV28	TRBD1	TRBJ2-7	-	TGTGCCAGCAGTTTGAATTGGGGACAGGGTAACGAGCAGTACTTC	CASSLNWGQGNEQYF
TRBV6-6	TRBD2	TRBJ2-5	-	TGTGCCAGCAGTTCTACTAGCGGCGAGACCCAGTACTTC	CASSSTSGETQYF
TRBV19	TRBD1	TRBJ1-2	-	TGTGCCAGTAGTTTCCGACAGGGTCGGGGCTACACCTTC	CASSFRQGRGYTF
TRBV2	-	TRBJ2-3	-	TGTGCCAGCAGTGCGGACCCCACCACAGATACGCAGTATTTT	CASSADPTTDTQYF
TRBV28	-	TRBJ1-5	once	TGTGCCAGCAGGGGGGGGACACTACCACGATCGGGCAATCAGCCCCAGCATTTT	CASRGGTLPRSGNQPQHF
TRBV7-3	-	TRBJ2-2	-	TGTGCCAGCAGCTCGACGAACACCGGGGAGCTGTTTTTT	CASSSTNTGELFF
TRBV6-5	TRBD1	TRBJ2-7	-	TGTGCCAGCAGGAGACAGGGGGCCGACGAGCAGTACTTC	CASRRQGADEQYF
TRBV6-4	-	TRBJ1-1	-	TGTGCCAGCAGTGACGGAATACTCACTGAAGCTTTCTTT	CASSDGILTEAFF
TRBV5-1	TRBD1	TRBJ2-7	-	TGCGCCAGCAGCCAGGGGGCTGTCTCCTACGAGCAGTACTTC	CASSQGAVSYEQYF
TRBV7-2	TRBD2	TRBJ2-1	-	TGTGCCAGCAGCTTAACTAGCGGGAACTATGAGCAGTTCTTC	CASSLTSGNYEQFF